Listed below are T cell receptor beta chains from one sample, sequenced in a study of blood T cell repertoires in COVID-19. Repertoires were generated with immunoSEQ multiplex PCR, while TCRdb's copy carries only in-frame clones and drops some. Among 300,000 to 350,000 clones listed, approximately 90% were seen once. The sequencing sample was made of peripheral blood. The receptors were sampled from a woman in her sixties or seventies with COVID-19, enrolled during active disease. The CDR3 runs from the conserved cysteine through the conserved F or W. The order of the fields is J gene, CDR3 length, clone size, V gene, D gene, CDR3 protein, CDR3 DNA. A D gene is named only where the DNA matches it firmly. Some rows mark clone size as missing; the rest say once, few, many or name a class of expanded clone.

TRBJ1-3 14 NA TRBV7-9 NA CASRQGLTGNTIYF TGTGCCAGCAGGCAGGGGTTAACTGGAAACACCATATATTTT
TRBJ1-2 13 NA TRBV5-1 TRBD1 CASSWGQGYGYTF TGCGCCAGCAGCTGGGGACAGGGCTATGGCTACACCTTC
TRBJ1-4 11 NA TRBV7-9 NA CASSRDEKLFF TGTGCCAGCAGCCGTGATGAAAAACTGTTTTTT
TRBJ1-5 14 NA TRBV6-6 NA CASSSTGDNQPQHF TGTGCCAGCAGCTCCACAGGCGACAATCAGCCCCAGCATTTT
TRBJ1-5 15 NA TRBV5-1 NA CASSLSGKSNQPQHF TGCGCCAGCAGCTTGTCAGGGAAGAGCAATCAGCCCCAGCATTTT
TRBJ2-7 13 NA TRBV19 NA CASSRTVTYEQYF TGTGCCAGTAGTAGGACAGTCACCTACGAGCAGTACTTC
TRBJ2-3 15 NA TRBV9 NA CASSVGVRSTDTQYF TGTGCCAGCAGCGTAGGGGTGAGGAGCACAGATACGCAGTATTTT
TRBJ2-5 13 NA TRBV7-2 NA CASSRTLQETQYF TGTGCCAGCAGCCGGACTTTACAAGAGACCCAGTACTTC
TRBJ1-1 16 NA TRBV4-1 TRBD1 CASSTRTADRSTEAFF TGCGCCAGCAGCACAAGAACCGCGGACAGGTCCACTGAAGCTTTCTTT
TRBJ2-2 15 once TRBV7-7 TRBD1 CASSRQGAYTGELFF TGTGCCAGCAGCCGACAGGGGGCTTACACCGGGGAGCTGTTTTTT
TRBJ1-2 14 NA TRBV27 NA CASSPTGLGGGYTF TGTGCCAGCAGTCCGACCGGGTTGGGGGGGGGCTACACCTTC
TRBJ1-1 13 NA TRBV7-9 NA CASSRRGNTEAFF TGTGCCAGCAGCCGTCGGGGGAACACTGAAGCTTTCTTT
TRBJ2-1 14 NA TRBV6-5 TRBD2 CASSPVWTRTEQFF TGTGCCAGCAGTCCGGTATGGACTAGAACTGAGCAGTTCTTC
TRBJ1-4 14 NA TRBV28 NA CASRTQGTSEKLFF TGTGCCAGCAGAACGCAGGGTACCAGTGAAAAACTGTTTTTT
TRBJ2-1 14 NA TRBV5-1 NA CASSKGGANNEQFF TGCGCCAGCAGCAAGGGGGGGGCTAACAATGAGCAGTTCTTC
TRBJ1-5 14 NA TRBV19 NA CATVDSYSNQPQHF TGTGCCACCGTGGACAGCTATAGCAATCAGCCCCAGCATTTT
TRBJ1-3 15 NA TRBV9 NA CASSDQLLWGNTIYF TGTGCCAGCAGCGATCAACTCCTTTGGGGAAACACCATATATTTT
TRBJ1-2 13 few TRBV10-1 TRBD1 CASSGTGGYGYTF TGCGCCAGCAGTGGGACAGGGGGCTATGGCTACACCTTC
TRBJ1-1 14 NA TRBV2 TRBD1 CASRGDSMNTEAFF TGTGCCAGCAGGGGGGACAGCATGAACACTGAAGCTTTCTTT
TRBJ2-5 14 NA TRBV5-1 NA CASSLGVRKETQYF TGCGCCAGCAGCTTGGGGGTCAGGAAAGAGACCCAGTACTTC
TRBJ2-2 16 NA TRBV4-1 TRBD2 CASSQVAGGPSGELFF TGCGCCAGCAGCCAAGTAGCGGGGGGGCCGAGCGGGGAGCTGTTTTTT
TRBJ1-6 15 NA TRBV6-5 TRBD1 CASRLQGAENSPLHF TGTGCCAGCAGACTTCAGGGGGCTGAGAATTCACCCCTCCACTTT
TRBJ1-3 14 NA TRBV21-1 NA CAGVRRSAGNTIYF TGTGCCGGAGTTCGTCGGTCTGCGGGAAACACCATATATTTT
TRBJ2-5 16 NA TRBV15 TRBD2 CATSNSGLPNQETQYF TGTGCCACCAGCAACTCGGGACTACCGAACCAAGAGACCCAGTACTTC
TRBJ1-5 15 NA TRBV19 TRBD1 CASSRGQENNQPQHF TGTGCCAGTAGTCGGGGACAGGAGAACAATCAGCCCCAGCATTTT
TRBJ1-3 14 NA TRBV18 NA CASSPAGSGNTIYF TGTGCCAGCTCACCAGCAGGGTCTGGAAACACCATATATTTT
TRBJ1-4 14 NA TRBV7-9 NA CASSPIMINEKLFF TGTGCCAGCAGTCCTATCATGATTAATGAAAAACTGTTTTTT
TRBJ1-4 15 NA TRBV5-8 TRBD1 CASSSRQGTFEKLFF TGTGCCAGCAGCTCCCGACAGGGAACCTTTGAAAAACTGTTTTTT
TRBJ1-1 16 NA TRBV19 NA CASSIDLREALTEAFF TGTGCCAGTAGTATAGACCTTCGGGAGGCATTAACTGAAGCTTTCTTT
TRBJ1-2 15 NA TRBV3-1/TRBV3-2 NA CASSQDSNLNYGYTF TGTGCCAGCAGCCAAGATTCAAACTTAAACTATGGCTACACCTTC
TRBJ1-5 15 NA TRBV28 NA CASSLIVRDNQPQHF TGTGCCAGCAGTTTGATCGTCAGGGACAATCAGCCCCAGCATTTT
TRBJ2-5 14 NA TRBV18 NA CASSPGSFQETQYF TGTGCCAGCTCACCAGGGAGTTTCCAAGAGACCCAGTACTTC
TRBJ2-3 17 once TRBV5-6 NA CASSYTGGRGLTDTQYF TGTGCCAGCAGCTATACGGGGGGCCGGGGTCTCACAGATACGCAGTATTTT
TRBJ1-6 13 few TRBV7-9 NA CASSLDGSSPLHF TGTGCCAGCAGCTTAGACGGTAGTTCACCCCTCCACTTT
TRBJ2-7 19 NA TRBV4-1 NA CASSREGDSLLHSSYEQYF TGCGCCAGCAGCCGAGAGGGAGACTCCCTGTTACATAGCTCCTACGAGCAGTACTTC